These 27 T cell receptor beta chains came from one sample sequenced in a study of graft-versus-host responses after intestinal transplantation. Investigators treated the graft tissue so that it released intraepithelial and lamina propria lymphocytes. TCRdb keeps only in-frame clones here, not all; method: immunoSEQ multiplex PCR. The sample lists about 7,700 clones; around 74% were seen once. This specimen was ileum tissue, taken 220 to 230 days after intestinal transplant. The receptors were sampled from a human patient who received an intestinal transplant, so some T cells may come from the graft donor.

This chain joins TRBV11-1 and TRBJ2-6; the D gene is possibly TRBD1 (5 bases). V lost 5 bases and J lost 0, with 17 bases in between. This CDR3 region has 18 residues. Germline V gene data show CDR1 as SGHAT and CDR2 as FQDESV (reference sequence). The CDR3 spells CASSPGPKQVSGANVLTF. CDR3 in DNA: TGTGCCAGCAGCCCAGGGCCTAAACAGGTCTCTGGGGCCAACGTCCTGACTTTC.

The CDR3 region has the DNA TGTGCCAGCAGCTCTCAAGGCGGGGGGAGGCTCTACGAGCAGTACTTC. Protein sequence: CASSSQGGGRLYEQYF. J is TRBJ2-7 and V is TRBV6-6; 8 bases map to TRBD2. CDR3 length: 16 residues. Germline V lookup: CDR1 MNHNY, CDR2 SVGAGI (reference sequence). V gave up 6 bases and J gave up 3 bases; unmatched junction bases: 13.

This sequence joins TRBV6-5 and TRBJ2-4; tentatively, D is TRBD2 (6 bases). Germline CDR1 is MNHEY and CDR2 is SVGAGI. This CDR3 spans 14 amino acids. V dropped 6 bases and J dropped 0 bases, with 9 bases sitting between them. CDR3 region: CASSPGLAKNIQYF. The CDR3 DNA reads TGTGCCAGCAGCCCGGGACTAGCCAAAAACATTCAGTACTTC.

Here the CDR3 DNA reads TGCGCCAGCAGCTTGGTGAGGGGGCAAGAGACCCAGTACTTC. This sequence encodes CASSLVRGQETQYF. The chain joins TRBV5-1 to TRBJ2-5, with D possibly TRBD1 on 6 matching bases. The CDR3 spans 14 residues. V lost 0 bases, J lost 2 bases, and 8 bases lay in between. Per the germline V gene, CDR1 is SGHRS and CDR2 is YFSETQ. The whole variable domain, remainder taken from reference TRBV5-1 and TRBJ2-5, is KAGVTQTPRYLIKTRGQQVTLSCSPISGHRSVSWYQQTPGQGLQFLFEYFSETQRNKGNFPGRFSGRQFSNSRSEMNVSTLELGDSALYLCASSLVRGQETQYFGPGTRLLVL.

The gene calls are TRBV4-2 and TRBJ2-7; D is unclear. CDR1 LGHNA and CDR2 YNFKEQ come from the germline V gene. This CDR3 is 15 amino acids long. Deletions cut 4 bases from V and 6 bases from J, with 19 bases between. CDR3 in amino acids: CASSPEGARLPEQYF. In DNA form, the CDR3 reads TGTGCCAGCAGCCCCGAAGGCGCCAGGCTACCCGAGCAGTACTTC.

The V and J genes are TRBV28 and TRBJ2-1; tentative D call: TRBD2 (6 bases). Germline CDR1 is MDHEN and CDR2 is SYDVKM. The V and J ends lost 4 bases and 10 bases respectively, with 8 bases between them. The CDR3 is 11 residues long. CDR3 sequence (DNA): TGTGCCAGCAGTTCCCGGGGGGAGCAGTTCTTC. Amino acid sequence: CASSSRGEQFF.

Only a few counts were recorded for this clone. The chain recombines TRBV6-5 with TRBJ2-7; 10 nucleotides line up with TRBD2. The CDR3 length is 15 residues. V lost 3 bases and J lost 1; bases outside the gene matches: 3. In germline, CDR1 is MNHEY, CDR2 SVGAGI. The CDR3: CASSYAAGGSYEQYF. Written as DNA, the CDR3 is TGTGCCAGCAGTTATGCAGCGGGAGGGTCCTACGAGCAGTACTTC.

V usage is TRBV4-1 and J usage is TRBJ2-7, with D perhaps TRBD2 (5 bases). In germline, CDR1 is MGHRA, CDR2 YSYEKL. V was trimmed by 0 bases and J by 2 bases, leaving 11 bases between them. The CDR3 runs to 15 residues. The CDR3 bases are TGCGCCAGCAGCCAAGAATCGATCGGGACCTACGAGCAGTACTTC. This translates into CASSQESIGTYEQYF.

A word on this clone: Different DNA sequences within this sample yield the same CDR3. DNA for the CDR3: TGTGCCAGCAGTGCCCGACAGCCATACGAGCAGTACTTC. Amino acid sequence: CASSARQPYEQYF. V usage is TRBV6-1 and J usage is TRBJ2-7, with D perhaps TRBD1 (5 bases). Germline loops: CDR1 MNHNS, CDR2 SASEGT. Trimming took 4 bases from V and 4 from J, leaving 11 bases between them. The CDR3 is 13 residues long.

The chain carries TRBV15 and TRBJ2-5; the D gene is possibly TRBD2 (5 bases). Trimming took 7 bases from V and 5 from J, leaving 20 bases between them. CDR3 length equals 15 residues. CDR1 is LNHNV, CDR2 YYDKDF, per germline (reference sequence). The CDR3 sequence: CATTDITTREETQYF. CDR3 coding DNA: TGTGCCACCACAGACATTACCACTAGGGAGGAGACCCAGTACTTC.

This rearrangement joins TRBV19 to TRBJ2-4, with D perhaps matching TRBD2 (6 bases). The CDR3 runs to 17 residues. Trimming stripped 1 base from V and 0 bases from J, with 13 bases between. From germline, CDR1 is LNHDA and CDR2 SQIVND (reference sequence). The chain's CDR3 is CASSIVGGFGAKNIQYF. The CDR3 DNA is TGTGCCAGTAGTATAGTGGGGGGTTTTGGAGCCAAAAACATTCAGTACTTC. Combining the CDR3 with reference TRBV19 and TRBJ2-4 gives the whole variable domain DGGITQSPKYLFRKEGQNVTLSCEQNLNHDAMYWYRQDPGQGLRLIYYSQIVNDFQKGDIAEGYSVSREKKESFPLTVTSAQKNPTAFYLCASSIVGGFGAKNIQYFGAGTRLSVL.

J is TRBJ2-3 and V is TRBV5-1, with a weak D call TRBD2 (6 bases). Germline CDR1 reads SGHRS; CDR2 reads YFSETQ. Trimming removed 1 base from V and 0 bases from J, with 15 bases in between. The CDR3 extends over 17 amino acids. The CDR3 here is CASSLTPESGSTDTQYF. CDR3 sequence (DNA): TGCGCCAGCAGCTTGACCCCGGAGAGCGGGAGCACAGATACGCAGTATTTT.

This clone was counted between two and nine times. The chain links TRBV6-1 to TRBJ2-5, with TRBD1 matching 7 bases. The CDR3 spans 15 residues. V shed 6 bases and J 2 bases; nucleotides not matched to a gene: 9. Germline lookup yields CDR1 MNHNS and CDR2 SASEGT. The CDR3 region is CASRAGTASQETQYF. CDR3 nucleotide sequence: TGTGCCAGCAGAGCAGGGACAGCTAGTCAAGAGACCCAGTACTTC.

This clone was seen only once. DNA for the CDR3: TGTGCCAGCAGTTTATTATCCCCTAGCGGGAGATACGAGCAGTACTTC. Protein: CASSLLSPSGRYEQYF. The genes are TRBV27 and TRBJ2-7; 10 bases agree with TRBD2. V was clipped by 1 base and J by 4 bases; unmatched bases: 7. CDR3 length: 16 residues. Germline V CDR1 and CDR2: MNHEY, SMNVEV (reference sequence).

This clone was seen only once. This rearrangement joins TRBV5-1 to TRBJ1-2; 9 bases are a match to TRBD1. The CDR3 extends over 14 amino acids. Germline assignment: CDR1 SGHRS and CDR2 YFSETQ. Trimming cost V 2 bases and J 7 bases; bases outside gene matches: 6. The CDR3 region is CASSFTGGEFGYTF. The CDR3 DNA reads TGCGCCAGCAGCTTCACAGGGGGCGAGTTTGGCTACACCTTC.

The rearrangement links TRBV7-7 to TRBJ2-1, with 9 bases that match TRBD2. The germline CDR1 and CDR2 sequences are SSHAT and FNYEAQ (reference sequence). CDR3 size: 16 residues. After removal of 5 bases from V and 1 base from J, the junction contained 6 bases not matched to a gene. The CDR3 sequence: CASSLIAGVSYNEQFF. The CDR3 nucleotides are TGTGCCAGCAGCCTTATAGCGGGGGTATCCTACAATGAGCAGTTCTTC.

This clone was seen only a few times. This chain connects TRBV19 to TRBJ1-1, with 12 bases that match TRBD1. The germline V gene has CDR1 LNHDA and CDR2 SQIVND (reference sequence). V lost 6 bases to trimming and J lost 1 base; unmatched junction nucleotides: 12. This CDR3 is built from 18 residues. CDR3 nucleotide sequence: TGTGCCAGTAGCATCATGGGGGGACAGGGGGCCGGGAACACTGAAGCTTTCTTT. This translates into CASSIMGGQGAGNTEAFF. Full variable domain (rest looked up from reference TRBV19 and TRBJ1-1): DGGITQSPKYLFRKEGQNVTLSCEQNLNHDAMYWYRQDPGQGLRLIYYSQIVNDFQKGDIAEGYSVSREKKESFPLTVTSAQKNPTAFYLCASSIMGGQGAGNTEAFFGQGTRLTVV.

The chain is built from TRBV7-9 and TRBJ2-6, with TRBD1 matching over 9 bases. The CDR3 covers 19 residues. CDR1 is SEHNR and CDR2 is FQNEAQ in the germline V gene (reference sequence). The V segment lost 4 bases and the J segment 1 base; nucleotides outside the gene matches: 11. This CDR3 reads CASSYLTGQGGSGANVLTF. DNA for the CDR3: TGTGCCAGCAGCTACCTTACGGGACAGGGAGGATCTGGGGCCAACGTCCTGACTTTC.

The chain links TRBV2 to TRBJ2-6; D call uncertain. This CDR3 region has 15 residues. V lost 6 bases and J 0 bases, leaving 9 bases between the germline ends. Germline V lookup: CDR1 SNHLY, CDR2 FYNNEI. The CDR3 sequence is CASSPDTSGANVLTF. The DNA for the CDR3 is TGTGCCAGCAGCCCCGACACCTCTGGGGCCAACGTCCTGACTTTC.

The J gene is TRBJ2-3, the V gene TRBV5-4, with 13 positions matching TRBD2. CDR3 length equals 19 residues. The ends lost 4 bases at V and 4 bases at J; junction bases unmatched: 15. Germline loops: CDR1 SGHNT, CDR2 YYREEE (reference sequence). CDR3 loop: CASSPTSGRSGKRSDTQYF. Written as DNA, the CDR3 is TGTGCCAGCAGCCCGACTAGCGGGAGGTCGGGGAAGAGGTCAGATACGCAGTATTTT. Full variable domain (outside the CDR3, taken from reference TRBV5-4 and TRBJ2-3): ETGVTQSPTHLIKTRGQQVTLRCSSQSGHNTVSWYQQALGQGPQFIFQYYREEENGRGNFPPRFSGLQFPNYSSELNVNALELDDSALYLCASSPTSGRSGKRSDTQYFGPGTRLTVL.

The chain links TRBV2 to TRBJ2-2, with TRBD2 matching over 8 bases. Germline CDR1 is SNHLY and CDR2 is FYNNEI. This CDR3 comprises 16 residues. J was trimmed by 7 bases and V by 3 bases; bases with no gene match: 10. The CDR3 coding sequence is TGTGCCAGCAGTGATCCCCGGGGGGGCCTCGACGGGGAGCTGTTTTTT. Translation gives CASSDPRGGLDGELFF. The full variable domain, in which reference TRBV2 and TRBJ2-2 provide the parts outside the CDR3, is EPEVTQTPSHQVTQMGQEVILRCVPISNHLYFYWYRQILGQKVEFLVSFYNNEISEKSEIFDDQFSVERPDGSNFTLKIRSTKLEDSAMYFCASSDPRGGLDGELFFGEGSRLTVL.

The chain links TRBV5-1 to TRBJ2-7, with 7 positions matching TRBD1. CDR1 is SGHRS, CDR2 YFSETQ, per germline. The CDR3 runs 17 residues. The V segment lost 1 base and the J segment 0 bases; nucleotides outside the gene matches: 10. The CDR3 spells CASSLPQTGQPSYEQYF. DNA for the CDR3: TGCGCCAGCAGCTTGCCACAAACGGGACAGCCCTCCTACGAGCAGTACTTC.

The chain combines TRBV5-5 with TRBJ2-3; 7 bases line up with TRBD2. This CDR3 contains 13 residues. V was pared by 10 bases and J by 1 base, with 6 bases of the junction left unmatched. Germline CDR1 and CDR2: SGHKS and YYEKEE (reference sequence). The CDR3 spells CASIRGGTDTQYF. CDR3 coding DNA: TGTGCCTCGATACGGGGGGGCACAGATACGCAGTATTTT.

CDR3 residues: CASSFRGLTNEKLFF. The DNA for the CDR3 is TGTGCCAGCAGCTTCAGGGGTTTAACTAATGAAAAACTGTTTTTT. The chain joins TRBV7-9 to TRBJ1-4; weak D call: TRBD1 (6 bases). The V gene lost 3 bases and the J gene lost 1 base, with 9 bases spanning the gap. CDR3 size: 15 residues. Germline V gives CDR1 SEHNR, CDR2 FQNEAQ (reference sequence).

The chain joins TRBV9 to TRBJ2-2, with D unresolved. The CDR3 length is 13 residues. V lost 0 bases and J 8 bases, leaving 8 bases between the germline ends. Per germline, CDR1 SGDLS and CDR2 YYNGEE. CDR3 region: CASSVVSGGELFF. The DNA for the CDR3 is TGTGCCAGCAGCGTAGTTTCAGGAGGGGAGCTGTTTTTT.

CDR3 amino acids: CASSARTGGNEKLFF. CDR3 in DNA: TGTGCCAGCAGCGCAAGGACAGGGGGTAATGAAAAACTGTTTTTT. This chain connects TRBV5-6 to TRBJ1-4; 10 bases map to TRBD1. The CDR3 has 15 amino acids. The germline gives CDR1 SGHDT, CDR2 YYEEEE. V lost 4 bases and J lost 4; bases outside the gene matches: 4.

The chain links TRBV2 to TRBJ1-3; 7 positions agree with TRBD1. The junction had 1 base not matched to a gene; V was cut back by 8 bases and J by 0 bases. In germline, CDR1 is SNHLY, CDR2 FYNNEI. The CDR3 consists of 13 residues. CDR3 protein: CASGDSSGNTIYF. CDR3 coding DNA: TGTGCCAGCGGGGACAGCTCTGGAAACACCATATATTTT.